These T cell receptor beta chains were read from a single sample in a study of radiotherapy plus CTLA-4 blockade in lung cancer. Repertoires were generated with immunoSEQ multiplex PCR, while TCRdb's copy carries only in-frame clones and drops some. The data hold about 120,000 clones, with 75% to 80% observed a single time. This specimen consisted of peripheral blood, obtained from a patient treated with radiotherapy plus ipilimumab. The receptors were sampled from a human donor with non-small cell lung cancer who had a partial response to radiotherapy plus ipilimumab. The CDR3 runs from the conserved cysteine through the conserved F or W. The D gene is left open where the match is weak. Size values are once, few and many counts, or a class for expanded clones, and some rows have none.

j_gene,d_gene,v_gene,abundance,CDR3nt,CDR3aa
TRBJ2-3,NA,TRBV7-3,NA,TGTGCCAGCAGCTTAGGGAGGGATACGCAGTATTTT,CASSLGRDTQYF
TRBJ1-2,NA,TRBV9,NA,TGTGCCAGCAGCTCCCCGGCGGGCAGATCTTCGGGCAGTGGCTACACCTTC,CASSSPAGRSSGSGYTF
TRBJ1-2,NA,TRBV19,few,TGTGCCAGTACCCTGAGCGGGCCTCCGGGCTACACCTTC,CASTLSGPPGYTF
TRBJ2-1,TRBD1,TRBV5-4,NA,TGTGCCAGCAGCTGGGGGGGGACAGGGGGCTCAAATGAGCAGTTCTTC,CASSWGGTGGSNEQFF
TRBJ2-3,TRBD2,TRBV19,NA,TGTGCCAGTAGTACTAGCGGACCTAGCACAGATACGCAGTATTTT,CASSTSGPSTDTQYF
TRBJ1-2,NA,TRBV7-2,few,TGTGCCAGCAGCCCACAGTCGTTCAGGGTGGATGACTATGGCTACACCTTC,CASSPQSFRVDDYGYTF
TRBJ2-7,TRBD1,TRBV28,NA,TGTGCCAGCAGTTTAAGTGGGACAGGGTACGAGCAGTACTTC,CASSLSGTGYEQYF
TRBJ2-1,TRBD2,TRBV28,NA,TGTGCCAGCAGTCCTATCAGGACTAGCGGGAGTCCGCAACAGTTCTTC,CASSPIRTSGSPQQFF
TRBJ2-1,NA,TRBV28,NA,TGTGCCAGCACCACGACCGGGACTCCGTCCTACAATGAGCAGTTCTTC,CASTTTGTPSYNEQFF
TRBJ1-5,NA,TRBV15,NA,TGTGCCACCAGCAGAGCGCCGAGGTATAGCAATCAGCCCCAGCATTTT,CATSRAPRYSNQPQHF
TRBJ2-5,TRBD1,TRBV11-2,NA,TGTGCCAGCAGCTTAGATCCCACAGGGGGAGAGACCCAGTACTTC,CASSLDPTGGETQYF
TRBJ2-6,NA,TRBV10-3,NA,TGTGCCATCAACTTGTCGGGGAGCTCTGGGGCCAACGTCCTGACTTTC,CAINLSGSSGANVLTF
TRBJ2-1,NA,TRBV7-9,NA,TGTGCCAGCAGCTTATTCGGAACAGTTCGGTATGAGCAGTTCTTC,CASSLFGTVRYEQFF
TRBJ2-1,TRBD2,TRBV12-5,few,TGTGCTAGTGGTAGGGGGACTAGCGGGAGTTTAGGCAATGAGCAGTTCTTC,CASGRGTSGSLGNEQFF
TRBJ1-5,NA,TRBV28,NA,TGTGCCAGCAGTTTTGTCAGGGCAAAGGCGTTGGACAATCAGCCCCAGCATTTT,CASSFVRAKALDNQPQHF
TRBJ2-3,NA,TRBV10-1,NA,TGCGCCAGCAGTAGTTCGTCGAGTTGTTACACAGATACGCAGTATTTT,CASSSSSSCYTDTQYF
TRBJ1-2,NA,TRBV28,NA,TGTGCCAGCAGCATACAGCCTCGCTATGGCTACACCTTC,CASSIQPRYGYTF
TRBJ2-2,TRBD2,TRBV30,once,TGTGCCTGGAGTCCAAGTCAGACTAGCGAGGCCGGGGAGCTGTTTTTT,CAWSPSQTSEAGELFF
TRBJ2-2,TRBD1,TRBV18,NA,TGTGCCAGCTCACCAACAGGGGGACGTGGCACCGGGGAGCTGTTTTTT,CASSPTGGRGTGELFF
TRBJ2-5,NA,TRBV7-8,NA,TGTGCCAGCAGCGATGGGGGCAAGGGTTTAGGGGAGACCCAGTACTTC,CASSDGGKGLGETQYF
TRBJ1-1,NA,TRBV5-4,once,TGTGCCAGCACGACCGACCACGGGGGTCGGACTGAAGCTTTCTTT,CASTTDHGGRTEAFF
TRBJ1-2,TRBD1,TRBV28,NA,TGTGCCAGCAGTTTCCTTCACGAGAGACAGGGGAGAGGCTACACCTTC,CASSFLHERQGRGYTF
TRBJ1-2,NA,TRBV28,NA,TGTGCCATAAACAGGGCCACTGGGTATGGCTACACCTTC,CAINRATGYGYTF
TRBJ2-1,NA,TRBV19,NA,TGTGCCAGTAGTATCGGGGTTAATGAGCAGTTCTTC,CASSIGVNEQFF
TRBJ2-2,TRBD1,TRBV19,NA,TGTGCCAGCAAGACAGGGGGGGGGAACACCGGGGAGCTGTTTTTT,CASKTGGGNTGELFF
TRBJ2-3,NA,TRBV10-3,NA,TGTGCCATCAGTGGGAGTGGGGCAGGCCAAGCGGGTACGCAGTATTTT,CAISGSGAGQAGTQYF
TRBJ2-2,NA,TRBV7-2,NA,TGTGCCAGCAGCTTATGGCCGGGGGCCGGGGAGCTGTTTTTT,CASSLWPGAGELFF
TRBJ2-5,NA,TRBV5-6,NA,TGTGCCAGCAGCTTGGGACAGGTCTACAGGACCCAGTACTTC,CASSLGQVYRTQYF
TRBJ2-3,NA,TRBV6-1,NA,TGTGCCAGCAGCAAAGGGGGAGCCACAGATACGCAGTATTTT,CASSKGGATDTQYF
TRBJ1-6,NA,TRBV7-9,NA,TGTGCCAGCGCGGGGGGGTCTGATTCACCCCTCCACTTT,CASAGGSDSPLHF
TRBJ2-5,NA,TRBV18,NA,TGTGCCAGCTCACCCTTAGGAGGAAGAGGGACCCAGTACTTC,CASSPLGGRGTQYF
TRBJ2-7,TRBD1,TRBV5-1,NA,TGCGCCAGCAGCTCGAACCCAGGGGGTCCCTACGAGCAGTACTTC,CASSSNPGGPYEQYF
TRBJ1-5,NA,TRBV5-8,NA,TGTGCCAGCAGCCGGATCCACGAGGGCTCGGATCAGCCCCAGCATTTT,CASSRIHEGSDQPQHF
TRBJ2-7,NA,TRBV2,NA,TGTGCCAGCAGCGAGACTAGTGGGGAGCAGTACTTC,CASSETSGEQYF
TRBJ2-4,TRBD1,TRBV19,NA,TGTGCCAGTAGTATGCTGGGGACAGGTAAAAACATTCAGTACTTC,CASSMLGTGKNIQYF
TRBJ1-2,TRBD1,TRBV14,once,TGTGCCAGCAGCCTACCCGGACAGGGGAAATCGTATGGCTACACCTTC,CASSLPGQGKSYGYTF
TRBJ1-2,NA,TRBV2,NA,TGTGCCAGCAGTGAAGTTCTCTATGGCTACACCTTC,CASSEVLYGYTF
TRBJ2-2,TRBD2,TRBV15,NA,TGTGCCACCAGAGACCCTTCTAGCGGGGGTAACACCGGGGAGCTGTTTTTT,CATRDPSSGGNTGELFF
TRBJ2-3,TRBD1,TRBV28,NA,TGTGCCAGCAGTTTTCCCGGGACAGGGGTGCAGTATTTT,CASSFPGTGVQYF
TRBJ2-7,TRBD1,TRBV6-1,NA,TGTGCCAGCAAAAACAGGGGTAGCGCCTACGAGCAGTACTTC,CASKNRGSAYEQYF
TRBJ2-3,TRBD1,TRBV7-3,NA,TGTGCCAGCAGCTTCCAAGGGGGCCTGGGCACAGATACGCAGTATTTT,CASSFQGGLGTDTQYF
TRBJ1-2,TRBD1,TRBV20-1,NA,TGCAGTGCCAAACAGGGGAGTGGCTACACCTTC,CSAKQGSGYTF
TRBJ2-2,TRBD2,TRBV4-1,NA,TGCGCCAGCAGCCGAAAGGGACTAGCGGGAGGGCCTAACACCGGGGAGCCGTTTTTT,CASSRKGLAGGPNTGEPFF
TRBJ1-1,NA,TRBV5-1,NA,TGCGCCAGCACCCAATCCCCAACAGGGAACACTGAAGCTTTCTTT,CASTQSPTGNTEAFF
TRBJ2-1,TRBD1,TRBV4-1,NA,TGCGCCAGCAGCCAAGACTACAGGGGGGTTCCCTACTCCTACAATGAGCAGTTCTTC,CASSQDYRGVPYSYNEQFF
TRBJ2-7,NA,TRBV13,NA,TGTGCCAGCAGCCGAACTAGCTTGCTCGAGCAGTACTTC,CASSRTSLLEQYF
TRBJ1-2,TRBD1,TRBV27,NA,TGTGCCAGCAGTTCCCTGGCCGGGACAGGCGACTATGGCTACACCTTC,CASSSLAGTGDYGYTF
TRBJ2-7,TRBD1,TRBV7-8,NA,TGTGCCAGCAGCATTGGGACAGGGGGCGCCTCCTACGAGCAGTACTTC,CASSIGTGGASYEQYF